This T cell receptor beta chain was recovered during a study of technical replicates of blood from a few donors. Germline lookup yields CDR1 MNHEY and CDR2 SMNVEV (reference sequence). The junction had 2 bases not matched to a gene; V was cut back by 3 bases and J by 0 bases. CDR3 size: 14 residues. Profiled with immunoSEQ multiplex PCR; TCRdb holds only in-frame clones, not every one. Among under 65,000 clones listed, around 96% were seen once. The chain couples TRBV27 to TRBJ2-7; 7 positions agree with TRBD2. The receptor was isolated from a human donor in good health. Source material: T cells isolated from PBMCs. The CDR3 coding sequence is TGTGCCAGCAGTTTGGGGGGGAGCTCCTACGAGCAGTACTTC. Its translation: CASSLGGSSYEQYF.